Detailed here is one T cell receptor (beta chain). The data belong to a study of blood T cell repertoires in COVID-19. Study information: Sites across the United States, Italy and Spain contributed samples from acute and convalescent COVID-19. From T cells, B-cell-depleted T cells, or PBMCs came the material, which was cDNA or gDNA.

In the source study's methods: The assay estimated nucleated cells by amplifying reference gene primers. Using immunoSEQ multiplex PCR, the repertoire was profiled, and TCRdb retains in-frame clones only, with some absent. D and trimming were read from the DNA, whereas the V and J calls and clone size are those reported in that table. The sample lists 20,000 to 25,000 clones; about three quarters were seen once. V lost 1 base to trimming and J lost 2 bases, with 18 bases between them. The CDR3 covers 18 residues. The germline gives CDR1 LNHNV, CDR2 YYDKDF (reference sequence). This clonotype was sampled from a man aged 55 to 70 with active COVID-19. The sequenced sample was peripheral blood. The chain has TRBV15 and TRBJ1-5, with TRBD1 as a possible D gene (5 bases). CDR3 protein: CATSRGSNTGEGNQPQHF. The CDR3 DNA follows: TGTGCCACCAGCAGAGGGTCGAATACGGGGGAAGGCAATCAGCCCCAGCATTTT. Based on the CDR3 plus reference TRBV15 and TRBJ1-5, the full variable domain is DAMVIQNPRYQVTQFGKPVTLSCSQTLNHNVMYWYQQKSSQAPKLLFHYYDKDFNNEADTPDNFQSRRPNTSFCFLDIRSPGLGDTAMYLCATSRGSNTGEGNQPQHFGDGTRLSIL.